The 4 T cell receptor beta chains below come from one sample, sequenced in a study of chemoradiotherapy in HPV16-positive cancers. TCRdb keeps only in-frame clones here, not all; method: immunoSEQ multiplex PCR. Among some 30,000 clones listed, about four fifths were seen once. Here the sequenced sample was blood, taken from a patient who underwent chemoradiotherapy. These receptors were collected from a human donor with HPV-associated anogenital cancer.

CDR3 nucleotides: TGTGCCAGCTCACGCCAGGACAGAACCGAAAAACTGTTTTTT. Its protein is CASSRQDRTEKLFF. The rearrangement joins TRBV18 to TRBJ1-4; the D gene is possibly TRBD1 (6 bases). CDR1 KGHSH and CDR2 LQKENI come from the germline V gene. The CDR3 is 14 amino acids. V shed 4 bases and J shed 8 bases, with 14 bases lying between them.

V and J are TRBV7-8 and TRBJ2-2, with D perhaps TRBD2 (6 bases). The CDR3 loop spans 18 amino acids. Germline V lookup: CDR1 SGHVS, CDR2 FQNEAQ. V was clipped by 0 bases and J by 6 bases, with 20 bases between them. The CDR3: CASSLAPTFYGGSGELFF. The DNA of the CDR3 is TGTGCCAGCAGCTTAGCGCCTACGTTTTACGGGGGATCCGGGGAGCTGTTTTTT.

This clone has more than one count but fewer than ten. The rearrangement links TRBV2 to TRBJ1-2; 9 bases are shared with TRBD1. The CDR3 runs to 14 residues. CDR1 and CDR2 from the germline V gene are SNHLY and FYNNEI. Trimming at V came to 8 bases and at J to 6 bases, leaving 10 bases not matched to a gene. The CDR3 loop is CASFRTGVLHGYTF. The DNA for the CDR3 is TGTGCCAGCTTCCGGACAGGGGTCTTACATGGCTACACCTTC.

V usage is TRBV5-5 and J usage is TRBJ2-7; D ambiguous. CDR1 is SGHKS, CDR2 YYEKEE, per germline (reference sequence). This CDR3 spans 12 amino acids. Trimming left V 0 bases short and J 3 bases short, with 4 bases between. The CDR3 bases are TGTGCCAGCAGCTTGGAGATCTACGAGCAGTACTTC. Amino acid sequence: CASSLEIYEQYF. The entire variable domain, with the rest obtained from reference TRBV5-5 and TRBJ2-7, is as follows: DAGVTQSPTHLIKTRGQQVTLRCSPISGHKSVSWYQQVLGQGPQFIFQYYEKEERGRGNFPDRFSARQFPNYSSELNVNALLLGDSALYLCASSLEIYEQYFGPGTRLTVT.